This TCR beta chain was identified during a study of cytomegalovirus exposure and HLA in healthy donors. As concerns this clone: The antigen is unknown.

Whole-study results and caveats: More clonal expansion characterized HLA-associated TCR beta chains than equally common others in a later analysis. In a later analysis, specific HLA alleles were associated with some 16,000 TCR beta sequences at a 0.05 false discovery rate. In a later analysis, TCR beta V- and J-gene trimming was associated with a missense DCLRE1C variant.

This CDR3 contains 15 residues. V was shortened by 10 bases and J by 0 bases, with 16 bases between the two germline ends. CDR1 is SNHLY, CDR2 FYNNEI, per germline. The primer mix had 60 Vbeta and 13 Jbeta primers. TCRdb's table, derived via immunoSEQ multiplex PCR, lists solely in-frame clones and lacks some. The table lists approximately 160,000 clones, approximately 80% of them singletons. Though nominally healthy at sampling, donors likely had unrecorded immune exposures. This clonotype was sampled from a young man in good health and CMV-seropositive. Sequenced: PBMCs. V and J are TRBV2 and TRBJ2-1; a weak D match, TRBD2 (7 bases). The CDR3 DNA reads TGTGCCAACGCGCCGGGGGGCAGCTCCTACAATGAGCAGTTCTTC. Its translation is CANAPGGSSYNEQFF.